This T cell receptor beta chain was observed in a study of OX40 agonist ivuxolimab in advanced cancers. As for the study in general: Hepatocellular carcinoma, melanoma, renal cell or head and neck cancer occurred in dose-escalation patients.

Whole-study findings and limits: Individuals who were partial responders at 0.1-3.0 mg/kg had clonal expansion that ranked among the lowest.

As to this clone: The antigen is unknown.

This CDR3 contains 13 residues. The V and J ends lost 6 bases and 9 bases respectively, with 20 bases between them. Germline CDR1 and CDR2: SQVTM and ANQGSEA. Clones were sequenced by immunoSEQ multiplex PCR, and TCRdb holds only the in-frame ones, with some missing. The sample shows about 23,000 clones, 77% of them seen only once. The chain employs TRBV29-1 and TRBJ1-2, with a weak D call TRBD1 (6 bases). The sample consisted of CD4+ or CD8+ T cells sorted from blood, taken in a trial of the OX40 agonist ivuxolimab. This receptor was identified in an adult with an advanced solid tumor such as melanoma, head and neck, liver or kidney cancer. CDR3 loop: CSVSGGANLSYTF. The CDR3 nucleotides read TGCAGCGTCTCGGGGGGGGCCAACCTCAGCTACACCTTC. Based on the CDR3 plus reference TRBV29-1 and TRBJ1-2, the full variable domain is SAVISQKPSRDICQRGTSLTIQCQVDSQVTMMFWYRQQPGQSLTLIATANQGSEATYESGFVIDKFPISRPNLTFSTLTVSNMSPEDSSIYLCSVSGGANLSYTFGSGTRLTVV.